One sample yielded the 2 T cell receptor beta chains listed below, sequenced in a study of neoadjuvant anti-PD-1 for oral cavity cancer. Time point defined: after neoadjuvant nivolumab, at surgical resection. Profiling relied on immunoSEQ multiplex PCR, and the TCRdb table lists in-frame clones only, not all of them. The repertoire holds about 13,000 clones, with around 66% as singletons. The sequencing used PBMCs, collected after nivolumab (anti-PD-1) treatment. The receptors stem from a person between 35 and 79 years old with oral cavity squamous cell carcinoma.

The rearrangement joins TRBV10-3 to TRBJ2-1; no clear D. Trimming pared 6 bases from V and 6 bases from J, leaving 6 bases between. This CDR3 is built from 11 residues. Germline V gives CDR1 ENHRY, CDR2 SYGVKD. CDR3 DNA: TGTGCCATCAGCTTAGGCAATGAGCAGTTCTTC. Translation gives CAISLGNEQFF.

This chain links TRBV2 with TRBJ2-5, with TRBD1 matching over 7 bases. Germline assignment: CDR1 SNHLY and CDR2 FYNNEI. With V trimmed by 4 bases and J by 5 bases, 4 bases remained unmatched. The CDR3 has 13 residues. In DNA, the CDR3 is TGTGCCAGCAGTGTAGAGACAGGGGAGACCCAGTACTTC. This sequence encodes CASSVETGETQYF.